This passage covers 5 T cell receptor beta chains from one sample sequenced in a study of T-cell memory formation after mild COVID-19. TCRdb re-called the 5' RACE reads through MiXCR, storing one row per CDR3 protein. The table has around 200,000 distinct CDR3 sequences, about a fifth seen once. The specimen was PBMCs or a T cell subset sorted from them (not recorded which). The receptors here all came from an adult woman who had mild COVID-19 (a few samples of this study predate the infection). Cell type and time point are not known.

The gene calls are TRBV3-1 and TRBJ2-1; D remains ambiguous. Trimming left V 1 base short and J 0 bases short, with 13 bases between. CDR1 is LGHDT, CDR2 YNNKEL, per germline (reference sequence). This CDR3 region has 17 residues. DNA of the CDR3: TGTGCCAGCAGCCAAGTGGTTGCGGACCCCTCCTACAATGAGCAGTTCTTC. Amino acid sequence: CASSQVVADPSYNEQFF.

The gene calls are TRBV4-1 and TRBJ2-1; TRBD2 matches 7 bases. Germline V gene lookup returns CDR1 MGHRA and CDR2 YSYEKL. CDR3 size: 18 residues. Unmatched junction bases numbered 26, after V lost 6 bases and J lost 12 bases. CDR3 DNA sequence: TGCGCCAGCAGTCTCCTCGCGGTAGCGGGCACAACCTGGCCAGGGCAGTTCTTC. Its translation is CASSLLAVAGTTWPGQFF.

The genes are TRBV27 and TRBJ2-1, with 11 bases identical to TRBD2. The CDR3 has 16 amino acids. V was pared by 5 bases and J by 2 bases, with 5 bases of the junction left unmatched. The V gene's germline CDR1 is MNHEY and CDR2 SMNVEV (reference sequence). In DNA, the CDR3 is TGTGCCAGCAGTCTTGGGACTAGCGGAGCCTACAATGAGCAGTTCTTC. This translates into CASSLGTSGAYNEQFF.

This clonotype was seen only a few times. This rearrangement joins TRBV5-1 to TRBJ1-5, with D unresolved. V shed 2 bases and J shed 2 bases, with 11 bases lying between them. This CDR3 is built from 15 residues. CDR1 and CDR2 from the germline V gene are SGHRS and YFSETQ. CDR3: CASSFGSGGNQPQHF. In DNA, the CDR3 is TGCGCCAGCAGCTTTGGTTCCGGAGGCAATCAGCCCCAGCATTTT.

This chain links TRBV7-9 with TRBJ1-2, with 8 bases matching TRBD1. Trimming at V came to 3 bases and at J to 6 bases, leaving 6 bases not matched to a gene. CDR3 size: 14 residues. The germline CDR1 and CDR2 sequences are SEHNR and FQNEAQ (reference sequence). The CDR3 reads CASSFPGGGDGYTF. In DNA, the CDR3 is TGTGCCAGCAGCTTCCCAGGGGGCGGTGATGGCTACACCTTC.